These 28 T cell receptor beta chains were all obtained from the same sample, sequenced in a study of blood T cell repertoires in COVID-19. Here immunoSEQ multiplex PCR was the method, and the copy in TCRdb shows in-frame clones only, minus some. The table includes approximately 350,000 clones, 88% detected once. Material for sequencing was peripheral blood. These receptor sequences come from a woman in her 70s with COVID-19, enrolled during active disease.

About this clone itself: Other DNA sequences in the sample encode the same CDR3. V and J are TRBV19 and TRBJ2-6, with D possibly matching TRBD1 (6 bases). V lost 7 bases to trimming and J lost 3 bases, with 13 bases between them. This CDR3 contains 15 residues. Germline V gene data show CDR1 as LNHDA and CDR2 as SQIVND (reference sequence). CDR3 sequence reads: CASTRQVYGANVLTF. In DNA form, the CDR3 reads TGTGCCAGTACTCGACAGGTGTATGGGGCCAACGTCCTGACTTTC.

This clone was counted once. V usage is TRBV30 and J usage is TRBJ1-2; TRBD1 is a possible D gene (6 bases). The germline V gene encodes CDR1 GTSNPN and CDR2 SVGIG (reference sequence). The CDR3 is made up of 11 amino acids. As DNA, the CDR3 is TGTGCGGAAGGACAGAGTTATGGCTACACCTTC. This codes for CAEGQSYGYTF.

This chain joins TRBV6-5 and TRBJ1-1; TRBD1 is a possible D gene (5 bases). Germline CDR1 and CDR2: MNHEY and SVGAGI. The CDR3 runs to 15 residues. V dropped 0 bases and J dropped 6 bases, with 14 bases sitting between them. The DNA for the CDR3 is TGTGCCAGCAGTTACTCGGGGGGGTACGACGCTGAAGCTTTCTTT. Translated, it gives CASSYSGGYDAEAFF.

Points on this clone: Sequence at one end of the junction differs from germline and may be a read error. The chain has TRBV7-2 and TRBJ2-7, with 8 bases fitting TRBD2. Germline CDR1 SGHTA, CDR2 FQGNSA. The CDR3 runs 15 residues. The CDR3 region has the DNA TGTGCCAGCAGCGTAGCGGGGAGCCTTTCCTACGAGCAGTACTTC. It encodes CASSVAGSLSYEQYF.

This clone was seen a single time. The chain has TRBV4-1 and TRBJ1-5; D is uncertain. CDR3 size: 16 residues. Germline loops: CDR1 MGHRA, CDR2 YSYEKL. The V gene lost 1 base and the J gene lost 4 bases, with 14 bases spanning the gap. DNA for the CDR3: TGCGCCAGCAGCCAAGGTCCAGGTCGGGGAAATCAGCCCCAGCATTTT. This gives the protein CASSQGPGRGNQPQHF.

The chain has TRBV5-6 and TRBJ1-1, with TRBD1 matching 8 bases. The germline CDR1 and CDR2 sequences are SGHDT and YYEEEE. V shed 4 bases, J shed 4 bases, and the junction held 3 bases outside the gene matches. There are 13 residues in the CDR3. Written as DNA, the CDR3 is TGTGCCAGCAGCGTAGACAGGGGCACTGAAGCTTTCTTT. It specifies CASSVDRGTEAFF.

The chain combines TRBV6-6 with TRBJ2-1; 9 bases are a match to TRBD1. Germline V gene lookup returns CDR1 MNHNY and CDR2 SVGAGI (reference sequence). After removal of 7 bases from V and 10 bases from J, the junction contained 8 bases not matched to a gene. The CDR3 loop spans 13 amino acids. The CDR3 DNA follows: TGTGCCAGCATCGCCGGGACAGGGAGGGAGCAGTTCTTC. Its protein product is CASIAGTGREQFF.

The J gene is TRBJ2-5, the V gene TRBV5-1, with a possible D match to TRBD2 (6 bases). Between the trimmed V and J ends, which lost 4 bases and 4 bases, there was a span of 20 bases. CDR3 length equals 16 residues. In germline, CDR1 is SGHRS, CDR2 YFSETQ. The CDR3, as DNA: TGCGCCAGCAGCCTGCTGGGACTCCCTGGGGGAGAGACCCAGTACTTC. It is translated as CASSLLGLPGGETQYF.

The V gene is TRBV6-5, the J gene TRBJ1-1, with a weak D call TRBD1 (5 bases). CDR1 is MNHEY and CDR2 is SVGAGI in the germline V gene. Trimming shortened V by 0 bases and J by 7 bases, and 9 bases separated the two germline ends. The CDR3 runs 13 residues. The CDR3 DNA sequence: TGTGCCAGCAGTTACTCGACCGACAGTGAAGCTTTCTTT. It is translated as CASSYSTDSEAFF.

The chain employs TRBV10-1 and TRBJ2-1; D possibly corresponds to TRBD1 (6 bases). V was cut by 3 bases and J by 8 bases, with 11 bases left in between. The CDR3 is 13 residues long. Looked up from germline, CDR1 is WNHNN and CDR2 is SYGVQD (reference sequence). In DNA, the CDR3 is TGCGCCAGCAGTGACAGGGGAAGAGATGAGCAGTTCTTC. Translated: CASSDRGRDEQFF.

The chain has TRBV29-1 and TRBJ1-2; tentative D call: TRBD1 (6 bases). V was shortened by 3 bases and J by 8 bases, with 13 bases between the two germline ends. CDR1 is SQVTM, CDR2 ANQGSEA, per germline. CDR3 length equals 12 residues. The CDR3 DNA reads TGCAGCGTTGAGCGGGGGGGCCTCGGCTACACCTTC. This encodes CSVERGGLGYTF.

V is TRBV6-2 or TRBV6-3 and J is TRBJ2-7; 7 bases are a match to TRBD1. V lost 4 bases, J lost 2 bases, and 2 bases stayed unmatched. The CDR3 runs to 13 residues. CDR1 MNHEY and CDR2 SVGEGT come from the germline V gene. CDR3 residues: CASSSGQTYEQYF. DNA for the CDR3: TGTGCCAGCAGTTCGGGACAGACCTACGAGCAGTACTTC.

This clone was counted a single time. The V and J genes are TRBV18 and TRBJ2-6; D is ambiguous. Between the trimmed V and J ends, which lost 0 bases and 0 bases, there was a span of 6 bases. CDR1 is KGHSH and CDR2 is LQKENI in the germline V gene. The CDR3 loop spans 16 amino acids. CDR3 bases: TGTGCCAGCTCACCACCAAATCTCTCTGGGGCCAACGTCCTGACTTTC. Its translation: CASSPPNLSGANVLTF.

The V and J genes are TRBV12-5 and TRBJ1-5; 9 bases are a match to TRBD1. The germline V gene encodes CDR1 LGHNT and CDR2 FRNRAP. Losses at the gene ends were 1 base for V and 5 bases for J; bases not matched to a gene: 3. The CDR3 covers 15 residues. CDR3 sequence (DNA): TGTGCTAGTGGTTTGGGGGGACAGGGTGATCAGCCCCAGCATTTT. Translating it yields CASGLGGQGDQPQHF. Full variable domain (outside the CDR3, taken from reference TRBV12-5 and TRBJ1-5): DARVTQTPRHKVTEMGQEVTMRCQPILGHNTVFWYRQTMMQGLELLAYFRNRAPLDDSGMPKDRFSAEMPDATLATLKIQPSEPRDSAVYFCASGLGGQGDQPQHFGDGTRLSIL.

The genes are TRBV2 and TRBJ1-1; 7 nucleotides agree with TRBD1. The CDR3 is made up of 15 amino acids. After removal of 6 bases from V and 4 bases from J, the junction contained 11 bases not matched to a gene. Germline loops: CDR1 SNHLY, CDR2 FYNNEI. This CDR3 reads CASRLYTGVGTEAFF. In DNA, the CDR3 is TGTGCCAGCAGACTCTATACAGGGGTAGGCACTGAAGCTTTCTTT.

The CDR3 spells CASSVGDSPYEQYF. The CDR3 DNA sequence: TGTGCCAGCAGCGTAGGGGACAGCCCCTACGAGCAGTACTTC. V is TRBV9 and J is TRBJ2-7, with TRBD1 matching 7 bases. This CDR3 region has 14 residues. V lost 0 bases and J lost 2; bases outside the gene matches: 2. Germline CDR1 is SGDLS and CDR2 is YYNGEE.

The chain couples TRBV9 to TRBJ1-1; TRBD1 aligns across 7 bases. CDR1 is SGDLS and CDR2 is YYNGEE in the germline V gene. This CDR3 is built from 15 residues. Trimming took 3 bases from V and 1 from J; bases not matched to a gene: 6. In DNA form, the CDR3 reads TGTGCCAGCAGCGGTTACAGGGGAGCGAACACTGAAGCTTTCTTT. Amino acid sequence: CASSGYRGANTEAFF.

The chain couples TRBV7-8 to TRBJ1-1, with TRBD1 identical over 9 bases. With V trimmed by 5 bases and J by 3 bases, 7 bases remained unmatched. Germline V gene lookup returns CDR1 SGHVS and CDR2 FQNEAQ. This CDR3 comprises 15 residues. The CDR3 nucleotides are TGTGCCAGCAGCCGAACCGGGACAGGGTACACTGAAGCTTTCTTT. It codes for CASSRTGTGYTEAFF.

This clone was observed a few times. The V and J genes are TRBV4-3 and TRBJ2-7, with 10 bases lining up with TRBD1. The CDR3 is made up of 16 amino acids. Germline CDR1 is LGHNA and CDR2 is YSLEER. Unmatched junction bases numbered 5, after V lost 0 bases and J lost 3 bases. The CDR3 sequence: CASSQDSGTGVYEQYF. CDR3 in DNA: TGCGCCAGCAGCCAAGATTCCGGGACAGGGGTCTACGAGCAGTACTTC.

The chain employs TRBV3-1 (or the pseudogene TRBV3-2) and TRBJ1-3; D remains unclear. V was trimmed by 5 bases and J by 0 bases, leaving 11 bases between them. Looked up from germline, CDR1 is LGHDT and CDR2 is YNNKEL (reference sequence). The CDR3 is 15 amino acids. The CDR3, as DNA: TGTGCCAGCAGCTCGTCAGATTACTCTGGAAACACCATATATTTT. This translates into CASSSSDYSGNTIYF.

The gene calls are TRBV29-1 and TRBJ2-7; the D gene is possibly TRBD2 (6 bases). The length of the CDR3 is 11 residues. Looked up from germline, CDR1 is SQVTM and CDR2 is ANQGSEA. V gave up 4 bases and J gave up 6 bases, with 10 bases separating them. The CDR3 protein is CSVVWGGEQYF. CDR3 nucleotide sequence: TGCAGCGTTGTATGGGGAGGCGAGCAGTACTTC.

The chain couples TRBV5-1 to TRBJ1-4; 7 positions agree with TRBD1. The V gene end was trimmed by 5 bases and the J gene end by 7 bases; junction bases not matched to a gene: 8. CDR1 SGHRS and CDR2 YFSETQ come from the germline V gene. This CDR3 is 14 amino acids long. CDR3 in DNA: TGCGCCAGCAGATTGACAGGGCTGGCTGAAAAACTGTTTTTT. Its translation is CASRLTGLAEKLFF.

The rearrangement links TRBV6-5 to TRBJ1-3, with 7 bases identical to TRBD1. The J segment lost 8 bases and the V segment lost 0 bases, leaving 7 bases of the junction unmatched. The CDR3 sequence is 15 residues long. The V gene's germline CDR1 is MNHEY and CDR2 SVGAGI. The CDR3 region has the DNA TGTGCCAGCAGTTACTCACGACAGGGAGGATACACCATATATTTT. Protein product: CASSYSRQGGYTIYF.

The chain links TRBV24-1 to TRBJ2-7; 9 nucleotides align to TRBD2. The CDR3 has 13 residues. Germline V gene lookup returns CDR1 KGHDR and CDR2 SFDVKD. The ends lost 2 bases at V and 6 bases at J; junction bases unmatched: 1. The CDR3: CATSDSSGVEQYF. DNA for the CDR3: TGTGCCACCAGTGATTCTAGCGGGGTCGAGCAGTACTTC.

This clone was recorded only once. Written as DNA, the CDR3 is TGTGCCAGCAGCTTAGAGTTTACGACTCCCTACGAGCAGTACTTC. It encodes CASSLEFTTPYEQYF. The chain employs TRBV7-2 and TRBJ2-7; D is ambiguous. The germline V gene has CDR1 SGHTA and CDR2 FQGNSA. The V end lost 1 base, the J end lost 2 bases, and 12 bases lay between the germline ends. The CDR3 runs to 15 residues.

This clone was seen more than once but under ten times. The J gene is TRBJ1-5, the V gene TRBV21-1. TRBV21-1 counts as a pseudogene. CDR3 length: 19 amino acids. The CDR3 loop reads CASSKRGDPKPNSNQPQHF. The CDR3 coding sequence is TGTGCCAGCAGCAAACGCGGGGACCCTAAACCAAATAGCAATCAGCCCCAGCATTTT.

This clone was detected once. The rearrangement links TRBV10-3 to TRBJ1-4; 7 bases are a match to TRBD1. The V gene's germline CDR1 is ENHRY and CDR2 SYGVKD. J was trimmed by 8 bases and V by 0 bases; bases with no gene match: 0. The CDR3 totals 13 residues. In nucleotides, the CDR3 is TGTGCCATCAGTGAGTCGACAGGGGAAAAACTGTTTTTT. It specifies CAISESTGEKLFF.

This chain links TRBV12-3 or TRBV12-4 with TRBJ2-7; D might be TRBD1 (7 bases). CDR3 length equals 13 residues. V was shortened by 5 bases and J by 3 bases, with 11 bases between the two germline ends. CDR3 nucleotide sequence: TGTGCCAGCAGTAACCAGGGGGGCTACGAGCAGTACTTC. This sequence encodes CASSNQGGYEQYF.